This T cell receptor beta chain was captured in a study of blood T cells in healthy people across ages. Study-wide context: Template-switching capture recovered about one barcoded beta molecule per two T cells.

The ends lost 0 bases at V and 8 bases at J; junction bases unmatched: 11. Germline values: CDR1 MGHRA, CDR2 YSYEKL. This CDR3 comprises 17 residues. With a J-beta primer mix and a sample-barcoded 5' primer, a second PCR ran about 6 to 11 cycles. Via MiXCR, TCRdb re-called the 5' RACE reads, giving one row per CDR3 protein. The repertoire holds 1.6 million or so distinct CDR3 sequences, with approximately 32% as singletons. Sequencing used blood. The chain links TRBV4-1 to TRBJ2-2; 8 nucleotides match TRBD2. The TCR was taken from a woman aged 30 to 39 in good health. CDR3 loop: CASSQDRIAGIKGELFF. The CDR3, as DNA: TGCGCCAGCAGCCAAGATAGAATAGCGGGGATCAAGGGGGAGCTGTTTTTT.